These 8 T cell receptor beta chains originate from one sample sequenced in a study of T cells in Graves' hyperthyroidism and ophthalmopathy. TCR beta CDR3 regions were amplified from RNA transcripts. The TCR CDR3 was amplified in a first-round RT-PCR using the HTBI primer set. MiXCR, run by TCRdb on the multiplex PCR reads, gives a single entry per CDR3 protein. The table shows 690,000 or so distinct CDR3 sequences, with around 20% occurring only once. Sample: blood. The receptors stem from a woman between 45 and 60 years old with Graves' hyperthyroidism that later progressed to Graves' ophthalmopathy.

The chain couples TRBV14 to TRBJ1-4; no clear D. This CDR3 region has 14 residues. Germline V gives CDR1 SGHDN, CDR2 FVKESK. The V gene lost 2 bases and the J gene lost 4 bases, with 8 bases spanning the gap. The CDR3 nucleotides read TGTGCCAGCAGCCAAATGAGGGTTAATGAAAAACTGTTTTTT. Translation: CASSQMRVNEKLFF.

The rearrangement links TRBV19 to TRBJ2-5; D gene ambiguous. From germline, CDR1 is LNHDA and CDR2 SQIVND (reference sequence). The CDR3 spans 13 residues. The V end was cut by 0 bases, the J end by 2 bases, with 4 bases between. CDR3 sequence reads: CASSIDTQETQYF. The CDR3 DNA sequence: TGTGCCAGTAGTATAGACACGCAAGAGACCCAGTACTTC.

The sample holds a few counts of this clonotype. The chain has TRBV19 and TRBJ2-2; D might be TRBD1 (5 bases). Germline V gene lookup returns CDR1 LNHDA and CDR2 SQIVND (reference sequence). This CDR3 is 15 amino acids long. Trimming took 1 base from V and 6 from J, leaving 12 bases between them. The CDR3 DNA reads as TGTGCCAGTAGTATAGGGCAGGGAAACGCCGGGGAGCTGTTTTTT. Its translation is CASSIGQGNAGELFF.

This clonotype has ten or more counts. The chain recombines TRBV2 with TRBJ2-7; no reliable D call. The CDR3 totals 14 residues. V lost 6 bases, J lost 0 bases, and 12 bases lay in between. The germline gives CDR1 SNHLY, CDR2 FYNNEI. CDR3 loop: CASRTVGSSYEQYF. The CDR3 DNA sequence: TGTGCCAGCAGGACGGTGGGCAGCTCCTACGAGCAGTACTTC.

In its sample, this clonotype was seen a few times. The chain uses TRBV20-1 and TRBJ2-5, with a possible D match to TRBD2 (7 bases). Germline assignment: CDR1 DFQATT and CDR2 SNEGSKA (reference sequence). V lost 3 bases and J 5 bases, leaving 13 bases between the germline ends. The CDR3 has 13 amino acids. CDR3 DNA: TGCAGTGCTAGTTGGGGGGGCCTGGAGACCCAGTACTTC. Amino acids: CSASWGGLETQYF.

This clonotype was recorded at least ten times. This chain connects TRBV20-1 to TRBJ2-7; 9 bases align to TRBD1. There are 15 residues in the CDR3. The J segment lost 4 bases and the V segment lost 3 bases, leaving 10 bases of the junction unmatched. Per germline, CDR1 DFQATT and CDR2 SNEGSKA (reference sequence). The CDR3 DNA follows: TGCAGTGCTAGCGCTACAGGGGGCAAAATGTACGAGCAGTACTTC. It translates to CSASATGGKMYEQYF.

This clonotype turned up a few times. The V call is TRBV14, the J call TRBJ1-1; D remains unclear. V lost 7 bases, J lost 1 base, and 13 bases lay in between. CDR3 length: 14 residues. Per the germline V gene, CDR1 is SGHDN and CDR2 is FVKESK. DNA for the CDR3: TGTGCCAGCAACGATCGGGGAGGGAACACTGAAGCTTTCTTT. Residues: CASNDRGGNTEAFF.

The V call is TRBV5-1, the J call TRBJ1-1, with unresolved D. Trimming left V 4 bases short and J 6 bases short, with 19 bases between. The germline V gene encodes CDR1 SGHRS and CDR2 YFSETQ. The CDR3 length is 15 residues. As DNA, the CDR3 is TGCGCCAGCAGCCTAACGGGCGGGGTTGAGGCTGAAGCTTTCTTT. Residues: CASSLTGGVEAEAFF. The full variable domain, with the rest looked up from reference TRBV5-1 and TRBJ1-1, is KAGVTQTPRYLIKTRGQQVTLSCSPISGHRSVSWYQQTPGQGLQFLFEYFSETQRNKGNFPGRFSGRQFSNSRSEMNVSTLELGDSALYLCASSLTGGVEAEAFFGQGTRLTVV.